Following are 22 T cell receptor beta chains from one sample sequenced in a study of cytomegalovirus exposure and HLA in healthy donors. Vbeta (60) and Jbeta (13) primers were used in the PCR. Here immunoSEQ multiplex PCR was the method, and the copy in TCRdb shows in-frame clones only, minus some. The profile shows under 100,000 clones, roughly a tenth of them singletons. The sequenced sample was PBMCs. All receptors come from a man in his 60s in good health and CMV-seropositive.

The CDR3 here is CASSQQREKLFF. The CDR3 DNA is TGTGCCAGCAGCCAACAGAGAGAAAAACTGTTTTTT. This chain joins TRBV6-6 and TRBJ1-4, with D unclear. CDR3 length equals 12 residues. The V and J ends lost 6 bases and 8 bases respectively, with 10 bases between them. From germline, CDR1 is MNHNY and CDR2 SVGAGI (reference sequence).

The chain carries TRBV5-4 and TRBJ1-2; possibly TRBD1 for D (5 bases). The V gene lost 0 bases and the J gene lost 5 bases, with 17 bases spanning the gap. Germline lookup yields CDR1 SGHNT and CDR2 YYREEE (reference sequence). CDR3 length equals 16 residues. CDR3 sequence: CASSLGARGGGYGYTF. The CDR3 DNA is TGTGCCAGCAGCTTGGGGGCCCGCGGGGGAGGGTATGGCTACACCTTC.

This clone was recorded a few times. Its ends do not fully match the called genes, so a read error is possible. V is TRBV7-3 and J is TRBJ2-2; 10 bases are a match to TRBD2. Germline V gene sequence: CDR1 SGHTA, CDR2 FQGTGA. The CDR3 totals 16 residues. This chain's CDR3 is CASSLMGTSAPGELFF. CDR3 nucleotide sequence: TGTGCCAGCAGTTTAATGGGGACTAGCGCCCCCGGGGAGCTGTTTTTT.

The chain has TRBV6-5 and TRBJ2-5; tentatively, D is TRBD2 (7 bases). The assigned J gene may be wrong: the sequence end matches TRBJ2-7 better. There are 12 residues in the CDR3. Germline CDR1 is MNHEY and CDR2 is SVGAGI. CDR3 nucleotide sequence: TGTGCCAGCAGGGGGGGGCCCTACGAGCAGTACTTC. This encodes CASRGGPYEQYF.

This clone was seen more than once but under ten times. The same CDR3 is also encoded by other DNA sequences in this sample. V gene TRBV6-1 combines with J gene TRBJ1-5; 7 bases fit TRBD1. With V trimmed by 3 bases and J by 2 bases, 1 base remained unmatched. The CDR3 extends over 14 amino acids. Germline V gives CDR1 MNHNS, CDR2 SASEGT. CDR3 DNA sequence: TGTGCCAGCAGTGAGCAGGGGGGCAATCAGCCCCAGCATTTT. It specifies CASSEQGGNQPQHF.

There are a few counts of this clone. The chain recombines TRBV27 with TRBJ1-5; D is unresolved. The CDR3 has 17 residues. Deletions cut 6 bases from V and 2 bases from J, with 20 bases between. Germline CDR1 and CDR2: MNHEY and SMNVEV (reference sequence). In nucleotides, the CDR3 is TGTGCCAGCAGACGGGGTCTTGGGCCTGGGGGCAATCAGCCCCAGCATTTT. Amino acids: CASRRGLGPGGNQPQHF.

This clone showed up just a few times. An end of the junction does not agree with germline; a read error may underlie this. The chain links TRBV30 to TRBJ2-7; D not certain. Germline V gene data show CDR1 as GTSNPN and CDR2 as SVGIG (reference sequence). The CDR3 spans 12 residues. Here the CDR3 reads CAWTAVHYERYF. The CDR3 DNA reads TGTGCCTGGACTGCGGTTCACTACGAGCGGTACTTC.

V usage is TRBV28 and J usage is TRBJ1-5, with 9 bases matching TRBD1. CDR1 and CDR2 (germline): MDHEN, SYDVKM. CDR3 length: 14 residues. The V segment lost 6 bases and the J segment 5 bases; nucleotides outside the gene matches: 5. The CDR3 spells CASRLGTGYQPQHF. The CDR3 DNA reads as TGTGCCAGCAGATTAGGGACAGGGTATCAGCCCCAGCATTTT.

V gene TRBV28 combines with J gene TRBJ1-5; D remains ambiguous. V lost 2 bases to trimming and J lost 4 bases, with 6 bases between them. CDR3 length: 13 amino acids. Germline loops: CDR1 MDHEN, CDR2 SYDVKM. CDR3 residues: CASSLTKNQPQHF. In DNA form, the CDR3 reads TGTGCCAGCAGTTTAACAAAGAATCAGCCCCAGCATTTT.

V is TRBV7-9 and J is TRBJ2-1, with 10 nucleotides matching TRBD1. This CDR3 is built from 13 residues. Germline V gene lookup returns CDR1 SEHNR and CDR2 FQNEAQ (reference sequence). V was pared by 5 bases and J by 7 bases, with 2 bases of the junction left unmatched. The chain's CDR3 is CASSQGQGNEQFF. CDR3 in DNA: TGTGCCAGCAGCCAGGGACAGGGGAATGAGCAGTTCTTC.

The chain combines TRBV5-1 with TRBJ2-1; perhaps TRBD2 as D (6 bases). The CDR3 has 15 amino acids. The V end lost 4 bases, the J end lost 7 bases, and 18 bases lay between the germline ends. Germline CDR1 SGHRS, CDR2 YFSETQ. Here the CDR3 reads CASSPQQGGRNEQFF. The DNA for the CDR3 is TGCGCCAGCAGCCCGCAGCAGGGAGGTAGGAATGAGCAGTTCTTC.

The chain employs TRBV5-4 and TRBJ2-3; D gene unclear. There are 14 residues in the CDR3. Germline CDR1 reads SGHNT; CDR2 reads YYREEE (reference sequence). The V and J ends lost 2 bases and 4 bases respectively, with 11 bases between them. CDR3 sequence (DNA): TGTGCCAGCAGCTTTACGAGCGTCGCAGATACGCAGTATTTT. Amino acid sequence: CASSFTSVADTQYF.

This clone was observed a few times. The gene calls are TRBV2 and TRBJ1-1; no firm D call. The CDR3 extends over 16 amino acids. Germline-derived CDR1 and CDR2 are SNHLY and FYNNEI. V shed 0 bases and J shed 3 bases, with 14 bases lying between them. CDR3 nucleotide sequence: TGTGCCAGCAGTGAAGCGCTTCTTTACACCGACACTGAAGCTTTCTTT. Residues: CASSEALLYTDTEAFF. Supplemented by reference TRBV2 and TRBJ1-1, the full variable domain reads EPEVTQTPSHQVTQMGQEVILRCVPISNHLYFYWYRQILGQKVEFLVSFYNNEISEKSEIFDDQFSVERPDGSNFTLKIRSTKLEDSAMYFCASSEALLYTDTEAFFGQGTRLTVV.

The chain joins TRBV11-3 to TRBJ2-2; no firm D call. The CDR3 is made up of 14 amino acids. V was trimmed by 4 bases and J by 3 bases, leaving 9 bases between them. Germline V CDR1 and CDR2: SGHNT, YENEEA. The CDR3 DNA sequence: TGTGCCAGCAGCTCATTACGGGACACCGGGGAGCTGTTTTTT. Translated, it gives CASSSLRDTGELFF.

The chain is built from TRBV6-1 and TRBJ1-5; 8 positions match TRBD1. This CDR3 contains 14 residues. The J segment lost 4 bases and the V segment lost 7 bases, leaving 6 bases of the junction unmatched. The germline CDR1 and CDR2 sequences are MNHNS and SASEGT. The CDR3 nucleotides read TGTGCCAGCATCACAGGGGGTCCGAATCAGCCCCAGCATTTT. Protein sequence: CASITGGPNQPQHF.

This clone has only a few counts. J is TRBJ1-1 and V is TRBV7-9, with 7 nucleotides matching TRBD1. This CDR3 is built from 15 residues. Germline V lookup: CDR1 SEHNR, CDR2 FQNEAQ (reference sequence). Unmatched junction bases numbered 2, after V lost 1 base and J lost 0 bases. The CDR3 nucleotides are TGTGCCAGCAGCTTAGGTGGACAGGTGAACACTGAAGCTTTCTTT. Translation: CASSLGGQVNTEAFF.

The sample holds a few counts of this clone. Given the absence of the conserved phenylalanine or tryptophan at the CDR3 end, a read error is likely. This CDR3 reads CAGDRSSYEQYL. The CDR3 region has the DNA TGTGCCGGCGACAGGAGCTCCTACGAGCAGTACCTC. The rearrangement joins TRBV30 to TRBJ2-7, with D perhaps TRBD1 (6 bases). This CDR3 region has 12 residues. With 8 bases removed from V and 0 bases from J, the gap between germline ends came to 11 bases. CDR1 and CDR2 (germline): GTSNPN, SVGIG (reference sequence).

This clone was recorded a few times. This chain uses TRBV20-1 with TRBJ2-1, with D perhaps TRBD2 (5 bases). This CDR3 region has 10 residues. Germline CDR1 is DFQATT and CDR2 is SNEGSKA (reference sequence). Trimming pared 3 bases from V and 8 bases from J, leaving 5 bases between. In nucleotides, the CDR3 is TGCAGTGCTAGGAGGGATGAGCAGTTCTTC. It yields the protein CSARRDEQFF.

The rearrangement uses TRBV28 and TRBJ2-3; 7 bases map to TRBD1. CDR1 and CDR2 from the germline V gene are MDHEN and SYDVKM. V lost 2 bases to trimming and J lost 2 bases; unmatched junction nucleotides: 4. The CDR3 contains 15 residues. The CDR3 nucleotides are TGTGCCAGCAGTTTAATACAGGGGACCACAGATACGCAGTATTTT. Protein: CASSLIQGTTDTQYF.

The J gene is TRBJ2-1, the V gene TRBV7-8, with TRBD2 matching over 7 bases. Germline V gives CDR1 SGHVS, CDR2 FQNEAQ. J lost 15 bases, V lost 1 base, and 6 bases had no gene match. This CDR3 region has 12 residues. CDR3 sequence reads: CASSLEVGGPFF. The CDR3 bases are TGTGCCAGCAGCTTAGAAGTGGGAGGGCCGTTCTTC.

This clone turned up a few times. This sequence joins TRBV4-1 and TRBJ1-1; D remains unclear. V was pared by 3 bases and J by 1 base, with 12 bases between. Germline V gene sequence: CDR1 MGHRA, CDR2 YSYEKL. The CDR3 consists of 15 residues. This chain's CDR3 is CASSQQATTNTEAFF. The CDR3 DNA reads TGCGCCAGCAGCCAGCAGGCAACCACGAACACTGAAGCTTTCTTT.

This clone was seen a handful of times. The V gene is TRBV18, the J gene TRBJ2-3; 10 bases map to TRBD2. Unmatched junction bases numbered 9, after V lost 3 bases and J lost 0 bases. The CDR3 length is 18 residues. The germline gives CDR1 KGHSH, CDR2 LQKENI. The CDR3 DNA reads TGTGCCAGCTCACCCTATACAAGCGGGAGGGCCAGCACAGATACGCAGTATTTT. This codes for CASSPYTSGRASTDTQYF.